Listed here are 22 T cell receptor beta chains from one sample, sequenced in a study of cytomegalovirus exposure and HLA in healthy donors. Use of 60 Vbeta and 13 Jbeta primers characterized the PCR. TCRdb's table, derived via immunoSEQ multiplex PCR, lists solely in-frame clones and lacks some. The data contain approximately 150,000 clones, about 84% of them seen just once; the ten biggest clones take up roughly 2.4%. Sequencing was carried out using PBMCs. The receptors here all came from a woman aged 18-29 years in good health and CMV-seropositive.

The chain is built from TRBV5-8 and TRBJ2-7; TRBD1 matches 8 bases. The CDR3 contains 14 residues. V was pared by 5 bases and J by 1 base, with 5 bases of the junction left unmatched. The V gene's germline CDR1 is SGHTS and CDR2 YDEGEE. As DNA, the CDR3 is TGTGCCAGCAGTTTGACAGGGGCGTCCTACGAGCAGTACTTC. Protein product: CASSLTGASYEQYF.

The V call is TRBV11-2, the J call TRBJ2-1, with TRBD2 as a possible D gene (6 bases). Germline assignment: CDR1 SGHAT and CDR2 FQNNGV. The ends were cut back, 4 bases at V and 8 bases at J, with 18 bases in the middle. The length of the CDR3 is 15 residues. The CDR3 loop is CASSYGRGPRDEQFF. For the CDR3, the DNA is TGTGCCAGCAGCTACGGGCGGGGCCCCCGGGATGAGCAGTTCTTC.

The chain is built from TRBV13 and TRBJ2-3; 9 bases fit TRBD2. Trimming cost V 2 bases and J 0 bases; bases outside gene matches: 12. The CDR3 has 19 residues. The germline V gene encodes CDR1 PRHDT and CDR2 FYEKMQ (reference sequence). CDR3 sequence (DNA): TGTGCCAGCAGCTTACAAACCTTCCTTGCGGGGGGGAGCACAGATACGCAGTATTTT. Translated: CASSLQTFLAGGSTDTQYF.

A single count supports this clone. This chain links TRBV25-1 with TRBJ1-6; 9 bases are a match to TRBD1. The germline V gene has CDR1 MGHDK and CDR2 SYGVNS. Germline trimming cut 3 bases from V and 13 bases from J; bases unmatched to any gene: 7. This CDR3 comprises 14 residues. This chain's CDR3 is CASSDTTGGLPLHF. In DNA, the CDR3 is TGTGCCAGCAGTGATACGACAGGGGGATTGCCCCTCCACTTT. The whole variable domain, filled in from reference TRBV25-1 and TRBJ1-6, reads EADIYQTPRYLVIGTGKKITLECSQTMGHDKMYWYQQDPGMELHLIHYSYGVNSTEKGDLSSESTVSRIRTEHFPLTLESARPSHTSQYLCASSDTTGGLPLHFGNGTRLTVT.

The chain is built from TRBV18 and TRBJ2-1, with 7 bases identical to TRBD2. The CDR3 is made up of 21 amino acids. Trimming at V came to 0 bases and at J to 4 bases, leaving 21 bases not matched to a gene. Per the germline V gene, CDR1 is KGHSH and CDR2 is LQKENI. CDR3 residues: CASSPPQFYSQRGLRYNEQFF. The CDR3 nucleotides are TGTGCCAGCTCACCACCGCAATTTTATTCCCAGCGGGGACTAAGGTACAATGAGCAGTTCTTC.

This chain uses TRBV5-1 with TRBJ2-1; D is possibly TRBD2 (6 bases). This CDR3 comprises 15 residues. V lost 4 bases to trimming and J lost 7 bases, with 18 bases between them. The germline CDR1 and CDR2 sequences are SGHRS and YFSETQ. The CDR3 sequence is CASSPRLGGVNEQFF. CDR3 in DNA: TGCGCCAGCAGCCCCCGGTTGGGCGGGGTGAATGAGCAGTTCTTC.

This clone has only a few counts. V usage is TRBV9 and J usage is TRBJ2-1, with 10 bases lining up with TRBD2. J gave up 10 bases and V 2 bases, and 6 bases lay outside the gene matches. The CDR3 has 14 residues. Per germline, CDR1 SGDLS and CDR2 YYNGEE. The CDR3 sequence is CASSVSSGGAEQFF. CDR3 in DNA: TGTGCCAGCAGCGTGTCCAGCGGGGGGGCCGAGCAGTTCTTC.

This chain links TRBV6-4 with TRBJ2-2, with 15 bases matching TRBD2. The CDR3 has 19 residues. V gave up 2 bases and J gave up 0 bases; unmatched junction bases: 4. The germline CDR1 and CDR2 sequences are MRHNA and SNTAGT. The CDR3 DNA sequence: TGTGCCAGCAGTGACCTGGGACTAGCGGGGGGCCCGAACACCGGGGAGCTGTTTTTT. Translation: CASSDLGLAGGPNTGELFF.

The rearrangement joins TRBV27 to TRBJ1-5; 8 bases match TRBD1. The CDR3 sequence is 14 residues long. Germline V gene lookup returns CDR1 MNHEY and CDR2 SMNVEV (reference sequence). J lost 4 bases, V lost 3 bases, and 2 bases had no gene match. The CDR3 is CASSLDRVNQPQHF. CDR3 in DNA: TGTGCCAGCAGTTTGGACAGGGTAAATCAGCCCCAGCATTTT.

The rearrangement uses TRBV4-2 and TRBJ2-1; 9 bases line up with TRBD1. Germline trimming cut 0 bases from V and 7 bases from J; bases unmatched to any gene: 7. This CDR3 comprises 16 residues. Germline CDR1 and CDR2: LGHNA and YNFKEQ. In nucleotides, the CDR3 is TGTGCCAGCAGCCAAGATCAGACAGGGGGGGGGAATGAGCAGTTCTTC. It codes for CASSQDQTGGGNEQFF.

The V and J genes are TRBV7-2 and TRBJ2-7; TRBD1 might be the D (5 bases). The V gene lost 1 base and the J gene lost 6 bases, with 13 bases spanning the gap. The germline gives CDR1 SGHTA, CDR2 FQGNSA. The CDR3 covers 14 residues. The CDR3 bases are TGTGCCAGCAGCTTAGATCGCAGGGTATCCGAGCAGTACTTC. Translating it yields CASSLDRRVSEQYF.

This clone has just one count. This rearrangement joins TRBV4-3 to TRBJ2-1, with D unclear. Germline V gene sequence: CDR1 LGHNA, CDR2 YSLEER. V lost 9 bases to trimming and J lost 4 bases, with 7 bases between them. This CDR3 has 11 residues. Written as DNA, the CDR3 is TGCGCCAGTTCACAATACAATGAGCAGTTCTTC. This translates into CASSQYNEQFF.

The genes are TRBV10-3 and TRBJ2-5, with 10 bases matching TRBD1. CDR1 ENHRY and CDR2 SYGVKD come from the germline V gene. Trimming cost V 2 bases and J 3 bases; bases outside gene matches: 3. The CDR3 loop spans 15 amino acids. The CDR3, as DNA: TGTGCCATCAGTGAGCCGACAGGGGGCGAAGAGACCCAGTACTTC. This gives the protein CAISEPTGGEETQYF.

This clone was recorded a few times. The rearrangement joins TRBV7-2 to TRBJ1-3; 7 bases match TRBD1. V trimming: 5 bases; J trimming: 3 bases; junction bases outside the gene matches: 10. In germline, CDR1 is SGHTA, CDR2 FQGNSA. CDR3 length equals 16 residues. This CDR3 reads CASSILEGAGGNTIYF. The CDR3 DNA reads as TGTGCCAGCAGCATTTTAGAGGGGGCGGGTGGAAACACCATATATTTT.

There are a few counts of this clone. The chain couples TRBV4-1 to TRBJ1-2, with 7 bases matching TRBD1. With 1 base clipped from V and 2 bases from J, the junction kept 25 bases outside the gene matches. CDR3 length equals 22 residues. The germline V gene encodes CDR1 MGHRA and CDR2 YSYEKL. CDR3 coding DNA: TGCGCCAGCAGCCAAGTAGAAACTGGACCGCTGGACAGGCCCCCCCTAAACTATGGCTACACCTTC. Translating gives CASSQVETGPLDRPPLNYGYTF.

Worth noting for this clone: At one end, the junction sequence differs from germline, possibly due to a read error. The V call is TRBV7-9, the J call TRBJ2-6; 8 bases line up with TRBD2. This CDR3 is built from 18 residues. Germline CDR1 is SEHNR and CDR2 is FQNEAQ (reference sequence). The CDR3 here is CSSSLGLELWSGANVLTF. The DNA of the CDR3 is TGTTCCAGCAGCTTGGGACTAGAACTGTGGTCTGGGGCCAACGTCCTGACTTTC. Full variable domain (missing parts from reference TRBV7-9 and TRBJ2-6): DTGVSQNPRHKITKRGQNVTFRCDPISEHNRLYWYRQTLGQGPEFLTYFQNEAQLEKSRLLSDRFSAERPKGSFSTLEIQRTEQGDSAMYLCSSSLGLELWSGANVLTFGAGSRLTVL.

The CDR3 bases are TGTGCCAGCAGCGCGGCCCCAACAGGGGATCAGCCCCAGCATTTT. This sequence encodes CASSAAPTGDQPQHF. The V and J genes are TRBV9 and TRBJ1-5, with 7 bases that match TRBD1. CDR1 SGDLS and CDR2 YYNGEE come from the germline V gene. This CDR3 spans 15 amino acids. V lost 3 bases and J lost 5; bases outside the gene matches: 8.

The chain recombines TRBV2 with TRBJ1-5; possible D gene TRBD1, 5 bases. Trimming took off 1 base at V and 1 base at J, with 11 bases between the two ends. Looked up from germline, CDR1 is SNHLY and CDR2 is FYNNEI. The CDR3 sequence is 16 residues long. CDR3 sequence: CASSEDSGSSNQPQHF. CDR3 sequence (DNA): TGTGCCAGCAGTGAAGATTCAGGGTCAAGCAATCAGCCCCAGCATTTT.

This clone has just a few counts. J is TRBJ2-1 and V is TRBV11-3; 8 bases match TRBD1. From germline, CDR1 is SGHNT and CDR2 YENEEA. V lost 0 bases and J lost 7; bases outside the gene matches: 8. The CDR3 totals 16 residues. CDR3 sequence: CASSLERTGKGNEQFF. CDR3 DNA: TGTGCCAGCAGCTTAGAGAGGACAGGGAAAGGGAATGAGCAGTTCTTC.

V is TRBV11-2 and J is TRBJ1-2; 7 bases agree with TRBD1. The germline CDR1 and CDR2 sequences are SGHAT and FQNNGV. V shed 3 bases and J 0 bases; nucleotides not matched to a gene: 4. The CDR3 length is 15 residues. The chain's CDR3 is CASSFDRASNYGYTF. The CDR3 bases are TGTGCCAGCAGCTTTGACAGGGCTTCTAACTATGGCTACACCTTC.

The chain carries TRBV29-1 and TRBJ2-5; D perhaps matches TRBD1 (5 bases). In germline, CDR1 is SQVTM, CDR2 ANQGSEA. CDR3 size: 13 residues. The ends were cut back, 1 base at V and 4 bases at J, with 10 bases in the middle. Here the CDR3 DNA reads TGCAGCGTTGAAGTACAGGTTGGAGAGACCCAGTACTTC. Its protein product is CSVEVQVGETQYF.

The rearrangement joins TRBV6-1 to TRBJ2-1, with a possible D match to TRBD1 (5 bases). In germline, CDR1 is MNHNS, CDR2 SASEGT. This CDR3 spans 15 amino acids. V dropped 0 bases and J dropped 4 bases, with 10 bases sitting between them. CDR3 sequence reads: CASSEAAGIYNEQFF. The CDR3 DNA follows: TGTGCCAGCAGTGAAGCGGCAGGGATTTACAATGAGCAGTTCTTC.